These 19 T cell receptor beta chains originate from one sample sequenced in a study of blood T cell repertoires in COVID-19. Sequencing was performed with immunoSEQ multiplex PCR; in TCRdb, only in-frame clones are kept and a portion is missing. The data show about 200,000 clones, with 70% to 90% seen just once and around 4.9% held by the top ten. The sequenced sample was peripheral blood. The receptors originated from an elderly woman with acute or convalescent COVID-19.

This clone has a single count. The chain joins TRBV7-9 to TRBJ1-4, with TRBD1 as a possible D gene (5 bases). Trimming removed 5 bases from V and 4 bases from J, with 11 bases in between. CDR1 and CDR2 (germline): SEHNR, FQNEAQ (reference sequence). This CDR3 has 14 amino acids. The CDR3 nucleotides read TGTGCCAGCAGCCTGGGGGGAGGTAATGAAAAACTGTTTTTT. This encodes CASSLGGGNEKLFF.

The chain recombines TRBV4-3 with TRBJ1-2, with a tentative D call TRBD1 (6 bases). Germline V gene sequence: CDR1 LGHNA, CDR2 YSLEER. The length of the CDR3 is 14 residues. With 4 bases removed from V and 3 bases from J, the gap between germline ends came to 12 bases. CDR3 coding DNA: TGCGCCAGCAGCCGAACGGGACATGACTATGGCTACACCTTC. Protein: CASSRTGHDYGYTF.

The rearrangement links TRBV18 to TRBJ2-7; 7 bases line up with TRBD1. V lost 5 bases and J lost 0; bases outside the gene matches: 7. Germline assignment: CDR1 KGHSH and CDR2 LQKENI. The CDR3 extends over 15 amino acids. CDR3 sequence reads: CASSSTTGNSYEQYF. CDR3 nucleotide sequence: TGTGCCAGCTCATCGACGACAGGGAACTCCTACGAGCAGTACTTC.

This chain joins TRBV10-3 and TRBJ2-7; 14 bases are a match to TRBD2. With 6 bases clipped from V and 0 bases from J, the junction kept 7 bases outside the gene matches. There are 17 residues in the CDR3. The V gene's germline CDR1 is ENHRY and CDR2 SYGVKD. The CDR3 DNA sequence: TGTGCCATCAGCGAGGGACTAGCGGGAGTATCCTCCTACGAGCAGTACTTC. It codes for CAISEGLAGVSSYEQYF.

This rearrangement joins TRBV5-4 to TRBJ1-1, with 8 positions matching TRBD1. Germline CDR1 SGHNT, CDR2 YYREEE (reference sequence). J was trimmed by 7 bases and V by 3 bases; bases with no gene match: 17. There are 17 residues in the CDR3. CDR3 DNA sequence: TGTGCCAGCAGCTCGGGACAGGTCCTCCCTGAACGGGGTGAAGCTTTCTTT. The encoded protein is CASSSGQVLPERGEAFF.

Of note for this clone: One end of the junction varies from germline; a read error may be responsible. The chain carries TRBV4-3 and TRBJ2-5; D not certain. The CDR3 is 17 amino acids. Germline assignment: CDR1 LGHNA and CDR2 YSLEER. The CDR3 protein is CASSQDTSRLLQEIQYF. The CDR3 DNA reads TGCGCCAGCAGCCAAGATACGTCGAGACTCCTACAAGAGATCCAGTACTTC.

The CDR3 bases are TGTGCCAGCACCCGTTATGCGGAGAACACTGAAGCTTTCTTT. Translating gives CASTRYAENTEAFF. This chain uses TRBV7-9 with TRBJ1-1; D call uncertain. The V gene's germline CDR1 is SEHNR and CDR2 FQNEAQ (reference sequence). V was trimmed by 7 bases and J by 1 base, leaving 13 bases between them. This CDR3 contains 14 residues.

The chain employs TRBV7-2 and TRBJ2-7, with D perhaps TRBD1 (5 bases). The ends were cut back, 2 bases at V and 5 bases at J, with 16 bases in the middle. CDR1 SGHTA and CDR2 FQGNSA come from the germline V gene. The CDR3 sequence is 15 residues long. The CDR3 DNA follows: TGTGCCAGCAGCTTAAGGGGAACGGCCGTCCACGAGCAGTACTTC. It specifies CASSLRGTAVHEQYF.

The chain carries TRBV12-5 and TRBJ1-2; D is unclear. Trimming pared 6 bases from V and 6 bases from J, leaving 11 bases between. Per the germline V gene, CDR1 is LGHNT and CDR2 is FRNRAP. There are 12 residues in the CDR3. CDR3 in amino acids: CASGREINGYTF. CDR3 sequence (DNA): TGTGCTAGTGGGAGGGAAATAAATGGCTACACCTTC. Supplemented by reference TRBV12-5 and TRBJ1-2, the full variable domain reads DARVTQTPRHKVTEMGQEVTMRCQPILGHNTVFWYRQTMMQGLELLAYFRNRAPLDDSGMPKDRFSAEMPDATLATLKIQPSEPRDSAVYFCASGREINGYTFGSGTRLTVV.

V gene TRBV30 combines with J gene TRBJ2-5; D may be TRBD1 (6 bases). Trimming removed 5 bases from V and 1 base from J, with 11 bases in between. The CDR3 has 13 amino acids. The V gene's germline CDR1 is GTSNPN and CDR2 SVGIG (reference sequence). CDR3 sequence (DNA): TGTGCCTGGTCCGGGACACTCCAAGAGACCCAGTACTTC. Protein sequence: CAWSGTLQETQYF.

This clone was observed a few times. The V gene is TRBV28, the J gene TRBJ1-4, with 7 bases aligning to TRBD1. Germline V gene lookup returns CDR1 MDHEN and CDR2 SYDVKM. Trimming took 6 bases from V and 8 from J; bases not matched to a gene: 9. The CDR3 extends over 14 amino acids. CDR3 DNA: TGTGCCAGCAGACACAGGGGTGCTTGGGAAAAACTGTTTTTT. It encodes CASRHRGAWEKLFF.

The chain is built from TRBV5-1 and TRBJ2-2; perhaps TRBD2 as D (7 bases). The V gene lost 7 bases and the J gene lost 1 base, with 20 bases spanning the gap. Germline V lookup: CDR1 SGHRS, CDR2 YFSETQ. CDR3 length equals 17 residues. In nucleotides, the CDR3 is TGCGCCAGCTCCCCGGGGGGCGGCGGGCTGAACACCGGGGAGCTGTTTTTT. Protein sequence: CASSPGGGGLNTGELFF. Together with reference TRBV5-1 and TRBJ2-2, the CDR3 gives the full variable domain: KAGVTQTPRYLIKTRGQQVTLSCSPISGHRSVSWYQQTPGQGLQFLFEYFSETQRNKGNFPGRFSGRQFSNSRSEMNVSTLELGDSALYLCASSPGGGGLNTGELFFGEGSRLTVL.

This clone was seen just once. The CDR3 DNA sequence: TGTGCCAGCAGTCCCAGCGCCAGATATTACACTGAAGCTTTCTTT. Translating gives CASSPSARYYTEAFF. V gene TRBV28 combines with J gene TRBJ1-1; D gene uncertain. V lost 5 bases to trimming and J lost 3 bases, with 16 bases between them. The CDR3 consists of 15 residues. Germline V gene lookup returns CDR1 MDHEN and CDR2 SYDVKM.

The chain uses TRBV15 and TRBJ1-2, with D perhaps TRBD1 (5 bases). Trimming cost V 3 bases and J 6 bases, with 11 bases left between them. The CDR3 spans 13 residues. The V gene's germline CDR1 is LNHNV and CDR2 YYDKDF (reference sequence). The CDR3 is CATSRVQGDGYTF. In nucleotides, the CDR3 is TGTGCCACCAGCAGGGTACAAGGGGATGGCTACACCTTC. The complete variable domain, with remaining parts taken from reference TRBV15 and TRBJ1-2, reads DAMVIQNPRYQVTQFGKPVTLSCSQTLNHNVMYWYQQKSSQAPKLLFHYYDKDFNNEADTPDNFQSRRPNTSFCFLDIRSPGLGDTAMYLCATSRVQGDGYTFGSGTRLTVV.

The chain joins TRBV29-1 to TRBJ2-4, with D possibly TRBD2 on 5 matching bases. Germline V gene data show CDR1 as SQVTM and CDR2 as ANQGSEA. The CDR3 covers 13 residues. Trimming removed 3 bases at V and 6 bases at J, with 12 bases between. CDR3: CSVDTSSANIQYF. CDR3 DNA sequence: TGCAGCGTTGACACTAGTTCTGCAAACATTCAGTACTTC.

V and J are TRBV30 and TRBJ1-2; D perhaps matches TRBD1 (6 bases). The germline CDR1 and CDR2 sequences are GTSNPN and SVGIG (reference sequence). The CDR3 has 12 amino acids. The V end was cut by 2 bases, the J end by 8 bases, with 12 bases between. CDR3 amino acids: CAWSSGQPGYTF. The CDR3 DNA follows: TGTGCCTGGAGTTCCGGACAGCCCGGCTACACCTTC.

The chain carries TRBV10-3 and TRBJ1-1, with a possible D match to TRBD1 (6 bases). Germline CDR1 and CDR2: ENHRY and SYGVKD. Trimming cost V 7 bases and J 3 bases, with 18 bases left between them. This CDR3 has 15 residues. The CDR3, as DNA: TGTGCCATCACCTTGGGACACCCGCTGGACACTGAAGCTTTCTTT. Its protein is CAITLGHPLDTEAFF.

The chain couples TRBV5-1 to TRBJ2-7; D possibly corresponds to TRBD1 (6 bases). The germline V gene encodes CDR1 SGHRS and CDR2 YFSETQ. V lost 1 base and J lost 6, with 8 bases in between. This CDR3 has 12 amino acids. Here the CDR3 DNA reads TGCGCCAGCAGCTTGACAGGGATCGAGCAGTACTTC. Its protein product is CASSLTGIEQYF. The full variable domain, with the rest looked up from reference TRBV5-1 and TRBJ2-7, is KAGVTQTPRYLIKTRGQQVTLSCSPISGHRSVSWYQQTPGQGLQFLFEYFSETQRNKGNFPGRFSGRQFSNSRSEMNVSTLELGDSALYLCASSLTGIEQYFGPGTRLTVT.

A remark on this clone: Other DNA sequences from this sample encode an identical CDR3 as well. This chain joins TRBV9 and TRBJ2-1, with D possibly matching TRBD1 (5 bases). The ends were cut back, 2 bases at V and 6 bases at J, with 9 bases in the middle. The CDR3 spans 13 residues. Germline V gene sequence: CDR1 SGDLS, CDR2 YYNGEE. In DNA, the CDR3 is TGTGCCAGCAGCGTCGGGCAGGGCAATGAGCAGTTCTTC. It specifies CASSVGQGNEQFF.